What follows are 9 T cell receptor beta chains derived from one specimen sequenced in a study of blood T cell repertoires in COVID-19. Libraries were prepared by immunoSEQ multiplex PCR; TCRdb keeps only in-frame clonotypes and omits some of them. The sample lists about 120,000 clones; around 78% were seen once. The source material was peripheral blood. The origin of the receptors is a man aged 25 to 40 with acute or convalescent COVID-19.

This chain joins TRBV11-2 and TRBJ2-5; 7 bases agree with TRBD1. This CDR3 has 13 residues. The germline V gene encodes CDR1 SGHAT and CDR2 FQNNGV. The trim removed 5 bases at V and 5 bases at J, leaving 5 bases unmatched. The CDR3, as DNA: TGTGCCAGCAGCCACGGGACAGTGGAGACCCAGTACTTC. Translated, it gives CASSHGTVETQYF.

The chain joins TRBV5-5 to TRBJ2-5, with D maybe TRBD1 (7 bases). V gave up 2 bases and J gave up 7 bases, with 18 bases separating them. The CDR3 spans 15 residues. Germline V gene lookup returns CDR1 SGHKS and CDR2 YYEKEE (reference sequence). This CDR3 is CASSFVAGGSGTQYF. Here the CDR3 DNA reads TGTGCCAGCAGCTTCGTCGCAGGGGGGAGCGGGACCCAGTACTTC.

This chain links TRBV7-9 with TRBJ1-2, with TRBD1 as a possible D gene (5 bases). In germline, CDR1 is SEHNR, CDR2 FQNEAQ (reference sequence). Trimming took off 5 bases at V and 3 bases at J, with 7 bases between the two ends. The CDR3 covers 12 residues. The CDR3 region has the DNA TGTGCCAGCAGCCAGGGTGACTATGGCTACACCTTC. It encodes CASSQGDYGYTF. The full variable domain, rest sourced from reference TRBV7-9 and TRBJ1-2, is DTGVSQNPRHKITKRGQNVTFRCDPISEHNRLYWYRQTLGQGPEFLTYFQNEAQLEKSRLLSDRFSAERPKGSFSTLEIQRTEQGDSAMYLCASSQGDYGYTFGSGTRLTVV.

The chain recombines TRBV4-2 with TRBJ1-3; D gene uncertain. Germline V CDR1 and CDR2: LGHNA, YNFKEQ. V gave up 0 bases and J gave up 0 bases, with 9 bases separating them. CDR3 length: 16 residues. The CDR3, as DNA: TGTGCCAGCAGCCAAGACCGGGTCTTCTCTGGAAACACCATATATTTT. Protein product: CASSQDRVFSGNTIYF.

V usage is TRBV5-1 and J usage is TRBJ2-3, with D perhaps TRBD2 (5 bases). Trimming stripped 0 bases from V and 3 bases from J, with 11 bases between. The CDR3 spans 15 residues. The germline V gene encodes CDR1 SGHRS and CDR2 YFSETQ. The CDR3 region has the DNA TGCGCCAGCAGCTTGGCCCTAGCTCAGACAGATACGCAGTATTTT. This sequence encodes CASSLALAQTDTQYF. Full variable domain (missing parts from reference TRBV5-1 and TRBJ2-3): KAGVTQTPRYLIKTRGQQVTLSCSPISGHRSVSWYQQTPGQGLQFLFEYFSETQRNKGNFPGRFSGRQFSNSRSEMNVSTLELGDSALYLCASSLALAQTDTQYFGPGTRLTVL.

The chain combines TRBV7-2 with TRBJ1-3; D gene ambiguous. Germline V lookup: CDR1 SGHTA, CDR2 FQGNSA. V lost 1 base and J 4 bases, leaving 5 bases between the germline ends. CDR3 length equals 13 residues. The CDR3 loop reads CASSLGAGNTIYF. CDR3 nucleotide sequence: TGTGCCAGCAGCTTAGGAGCCGGAAACACCATATATTTT.

The chain employs TRBV7-2 and TRBJ2-7, with 7 bases identical to TRBD2. The germline V gene encodes CDR1 SGHTA and CDR2 FQGNSA. V lost 5 bases, J lost 2 bases, and 6 bases stayed unmatched. The CDR3 length is 14 residues. The CDR3 loop is CASSPGLLPYEQYF. CDR3 nucleotides: TGTGCCAGCAGCCCGGGACTACTACCCTACGAGCAGTACTTC.

This clone was detected a few times. The chain joins TRBV6-6 to TRBJ1-5; possibly TRBD1 for D (5 bases). The V gene's germline CDR1 is MNHNY and CDR2 SVGAGI (reference sequence). The CDR3 is 14 residues long. Trimming left V 4 bases short and J 5 bases short, with 12 bases between. The CDR3 DNA sequence: TGTGCCAGCAGTTTAGATCGGGGGGATCAGCCCCAGCATTTT. Protein: CASSLDRGDQPQHF.

This clone was recorded once. The CDR3 coding sequence is TGTGCCAGCAGCTTCGTGGGACTGGGGTACGAGCAGTACTTC. Its translation: CASSFVGLGYEQYF. The V gene is TRBV11-2, the J gene TRBJ2-7, with D possibly matching TRBD2 (6 bases). V dropped 3 bases and J dropped 4 bases, with 13 bases sitting between them. The germline gives CDR1 SGHAT, CDR2 FQNNGV. This CDR3 is 14 amino acids long.